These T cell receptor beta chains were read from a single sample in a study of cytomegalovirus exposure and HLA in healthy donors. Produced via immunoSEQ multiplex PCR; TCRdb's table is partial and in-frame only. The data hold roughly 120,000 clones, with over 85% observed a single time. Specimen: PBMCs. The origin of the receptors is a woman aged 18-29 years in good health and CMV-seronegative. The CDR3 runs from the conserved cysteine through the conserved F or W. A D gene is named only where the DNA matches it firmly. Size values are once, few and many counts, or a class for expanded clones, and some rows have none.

CDR3nt: TGTGCCAGCAGTGAAGGGACAGGGGGAGACACTGAAGCTTTCTTT; CDR3aa: CASSEGTGGDTEAFF; j_gene: TRBJ1-1; v_gene: TRBV6-1; d_gene: TRBD1; abundance: .
CDR3nt: TGTGCCAGCAGTTACACAGGGTTTGGCTACACCTTC; CDR3aa: CASSYTGFGYTF; j_gene: TRBJ1-2; v_gene: TRBV6-6; d_gene: .; abundance: .
CDR3nt: TGCAGCGTATTAGGCAGGTTCGATATATCCTACGAGCAGTACTTC; CDR3aa: CSVLGRFDISYEQYF; j_gene: TRBJ2-7; v_gene: TRBV29-1; d_gene: .; abundance: .
CDR3nt: TGTGCCAGCAGCCAAGGATATTTAGGGGGGGGGCAAGAGACCCAGTACTTC; CDR3aa: CASSQGYLGGGQETQYF; j_gene: TRBJ2-5; v_gene: TRBV4-2; d_gene: .; abundance: .
CDR3nt: TGCAGCGTCCTTAGGGACACCAACACTGAAGCTTTCTTT; CDR3aa: CSVLRDTNTEAFF; j_gene: TRBJ1-1; v_gene: TRBV29-1; d_gene: .; abundance: once
CDR3nt: TGCAGCGTCCCCGGTGGGCCTGAAGCTTTCTTT; CDR3aa: CSVPGGPEAFF; j_gene: TRBJ1-1; v_gene: TRBV29-1; d_gene: .; abundance: .
CDR3nt: TGTGCCAGCAGCCCACCAAGGGGGACTAGTGGTTACAATGAGCAGTTCTTC; CDR3aa: CASSPPRGTSGYNEQFF; j_gene: TRBJ2-1; v_gene: TRBV7-2; d_gene: TRBD2; abundance: .
CDR3nt: TGTGCCAGCAGTGAATTGGTTAGCGGGGGGCGGAGGAATGAGCAGTTCTTC; CDR3aa: CASSELVSGGRRNEQFF; j_gene: TRBJ2-1; v_gene: TRBV25-1; d_gene: TRBD2; abundance: .
CDR3nt: TGTGCCAGCAGCGTAAGTCCCGGGACTAGCGGGGGGGCGAGCTCCTACAATGAGCAGTTCTTC; CDR3aa: CASSVSPGTSGGASSYNEQFF; j_gene: TRBJ2-1; v_gene: TRBV9; d_gene: TRBD2; abundance: .
CDR3nt: TGCGCCAGCAGCCAAGAAGAGGGACAGGAAGTCTACGAGCAGTACTTC; CDR3aa: CASSQEEGQEVYEQYF; j_gene: TRBJ2-7; v_gene: TRBV4-3; d_gene: TRBD1; abundance: .
CDR3nt: TGTGCCAGCAGTTTGGGACAGGGAAACATTCAGTACTTC; CDR3aa: CASSLGQGNIQYF; j_gene: TRBJ2-4; v_gene: TRBV28; d_gene: TRBD1; abundance: .
CDR3nt: TGTGCCAGCAGCTCAACAGGGGGCACTGAAGCTTTCTTT; CDR3aa: CASSSTGGTEAFF; j_gene: TRBJ1-1; v_gene: TRBV5-4; d_gene: TRBD1; abundance: .
CDR3nt: TGTGCCAGTAGTCCTCAGGGGGTCTCCTACGAGCAGTACTTC; CDR3aa: CASSPQGVSYEQYF; j_gene: TRBJ2-7; v_gene: TRBV19; d_gene: TRBD1; abundance: .
CDR3nt: TGTGCCAGTAGTCCGACTAGGGGGGGCAACTATGGCTACACCTTC; CDR3aa: CASSPTRGGNYGYTF; j_gene: TRBJ1-2; v_gene: TRBV19; d_gene: .; abundance: .
CDR3nt: TGCGCCAGCAGCCAAGGACAGGGGGCAAACATTCAGTACTTC; CDR3aa: CASSQGQGANIQYF; j_gene: TRBJ2-4; v_gene: TRBV4-1; d_gene: TRBD1; abundance: .
CDR3nt: TGTGCCAGCAGCCCAACCCCGGGACTAGAGTCCGCAACTTACGAGCAGTACTTC; CDR3aa: CASSPTPGLESATYEQYF; j_gene: TRBJ2-7; v_gene: TRBV7-8; d_gene: TRBD2; abundance: .
CDR3nt: TGTGCCAGCAGTGGAGGGCCCTCCTACAATGAGCAGTTCTTC; CDR3aa: CASSGGPSYNEQFF; j_gene: TRBJ2-1; v_gene: TRBV9; d_gene: .; abundance: .
CDR3nt: TGTGCCAGCAGTCCCAACCGGGACATTATGAATCAGCCCCAGCATTTT; CDR3aa: CASSPNRDIMNQPQHF; j_gene: TRBJ1-5; v_gene: TRBV28; d_gene: .; abundance: .
CDR3nt: TGTGCCTGGAACAGGGGGACGACTGGGGCCAACGTCCTGACTTTC; CDR3aa: CAWNRGTTGANVLTF; j_gene: TRBJ2-6; v_gene: TRBV30; d_gene: TRBD1; abundance: .
CDR3nt: TGTGCCAGTAGTATAGTAAAAGGGGCAGGCCGGAATCAGCCCCAGCATTTT; CDR3aa: CASSIVKGAGRNQPQHF; j_gene: TRBJ1-5; v_gene: TRBV19; d_gene: .; abundance: .
CDR3nt: TGTGCCAGCAGCTTAACTTCTACCGGGACAGGGAGTTCACCCCTCCACTTT; CDR3aa: CASSLTSTGTGSSPLHF; j_gene: TRBJ1-6; v_gene: TRBV7-3; d_gene: TRBD1; abundance: .
CDR3nt: TGCGCCAGCAGCCTGCTGCTAGCGGGGCAAGAGACCCAGTACTTC; CDR3aa: CASSLLLAGQETQYF; j_gene: TRBJ2-5; v_gene: TRBV5-1; d_gene: TRBD2; abundance: .
CDR3nt: TGTGCCAGCAGCTTAGACCAGGGGGGTTCCTACGAGCAGTACTTC; CDR3aa: CASSLDQGGSYEQYF; j_gene: TRBJ2-7; v_gene: TRBV7-9; d_gene: .; abundance: few
CDR3nt: TGTGCCAGCAGTGAAGTGGGGACAGGGGGGAACTATGGCTACACCTTC; CDR3aa: CASSEVGTGGNYGYTF; j_gene: TRBJ1-2; v_gene: TRBV6-1; d_gene: TRBD1; abundance: .
CDR3nt: TGTGCCAGCAGCTTCGACAGGGCTCAGCCCCAGCATTTT; CDR3aa: CASSFDRAQPQHF; j_gene: TRBJ1-5; v_gene: TRBV7-2; d_gene: TRBD1; abundance: .
CDR3nt: TGTGCCAGCAGCCCCGGTTACACTGAAGCTTTCTTT; CDR3aa: CASSPGYTEAFF; j_gene: TRBJ1-1; v_gene: TRBV28; d_gene: .; abundance: .
CDR3nt: TGTGCCAGCAGCCCTGGACAGGGGGCGAATGAAAAACTGTTTTTT; CDR3aa: CASSPGQGANEKLFF; j_gene: TRBJ1-4; v_gene: TRBV9; d_gene: TRBD1; abundance: .
CDR3nt: TGCGCCAGCAGCCAAGAACCCTCGGTCTACAATGAGCAGTTCTTC; CDR3aa: CASSQEPSVYNEQFF; j_gene: TRBJ2-1; v_gene: TRBV4-3; d_gene: .; abundance: .
CDR3nt: TGTGCCAGCAGTCGTGACAGGGGAGGAGAAAAACTGTTTTTT; CDR3aa: CASSRDRGGEKLFF; j_gene: TRBJ1-4; v_gene: TRBV11-2; d_gene: TRBD1; abundance: .
CDR3nt: TGTGCCAGCAGCCCTAGCGGGGGGGCGGCTTTTCAAGAGACCCAGTACTTC; CDR3aa: CASSPSGGAAFQETQYF; j_gene: TRBJ2-5; v_gene: TRBV5-8; d_gene: TRBD2; abundance: .
CDR3nt: TGTGCCAGCAGCTTTTTTCCGGGACAGCCTAATGAAAAACTGTTTTTT; CDR3aa: CASSFFPGQPNEKLFF; j_gene: TRBJ1-4; v_gene: TRBV7-9; d_gene: TRBD1; abundance: .
CDR3nt: TGTGCCAGCAGCTACAGGGGTATCTATGGCTACACCTTC; CDR3aa: CASSYRGIYGYTF; j_gene: TRBJ1-2; v_gene: TRBV28; d_gene: TRBD1; abundance: .
CDR3nt: TGTGCCTGGAGTGCCGGGGACAGGATGAACACTGAAGCTTTCTTT; CDR3aa: CAWSAGDRMNTEAFF; j_gene: TRBJ1-1; v_gene: TRBV30; d_gene: TRBD1; abundance: once